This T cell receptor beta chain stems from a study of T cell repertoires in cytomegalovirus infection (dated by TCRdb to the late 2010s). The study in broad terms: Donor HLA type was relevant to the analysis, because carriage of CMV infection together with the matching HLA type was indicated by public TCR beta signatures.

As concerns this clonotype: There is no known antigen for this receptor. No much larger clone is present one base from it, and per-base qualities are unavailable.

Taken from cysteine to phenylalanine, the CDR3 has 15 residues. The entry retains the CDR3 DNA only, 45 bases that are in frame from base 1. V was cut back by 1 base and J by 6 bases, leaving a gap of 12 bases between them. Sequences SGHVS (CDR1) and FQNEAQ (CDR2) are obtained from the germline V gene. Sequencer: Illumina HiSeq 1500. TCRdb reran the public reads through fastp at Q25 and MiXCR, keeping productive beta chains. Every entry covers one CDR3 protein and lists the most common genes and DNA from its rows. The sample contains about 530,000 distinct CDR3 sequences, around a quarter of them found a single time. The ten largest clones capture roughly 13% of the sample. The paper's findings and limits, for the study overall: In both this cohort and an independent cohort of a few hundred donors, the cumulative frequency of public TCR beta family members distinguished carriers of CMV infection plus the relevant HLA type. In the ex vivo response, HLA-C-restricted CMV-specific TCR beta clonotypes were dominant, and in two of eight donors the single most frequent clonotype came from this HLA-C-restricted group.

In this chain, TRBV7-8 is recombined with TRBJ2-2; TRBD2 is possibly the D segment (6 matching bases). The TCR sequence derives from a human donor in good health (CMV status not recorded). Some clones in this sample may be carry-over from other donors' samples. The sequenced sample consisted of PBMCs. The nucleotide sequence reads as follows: TGTGCCAGCAGCTTAGTACCGCGGGAAGCCGGGGAGCTGTTTTTT. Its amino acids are CASSLVPREAGELFF.